One and the same sample provided the 32 T cell receptor beta chains below, sequenced in a study of cytomegalovirus exposure and HLA in healthy donors. PCR employed 60 Vbeta and 13 Jbeta primers. Method: immunoSEQ multiplex PCR; TCRdb's copy keeps in-frame clones and lacks some. Of roughly 190,000 clones in the sample, over 70% were seen once. Sequences were obtained from PBMCs. The receptors were gathered from a young man in good health and CMV-seronegative.

The DNA for the CDR3 is TGTGCCAGCAGTGAAGTGGGGACAGGGTCCCACGAGCAGTACTTC. It is translated as CASSEVGTGSHEQYF. The chain recombines TRBV6-1 with TRBJ2-7, with 9 bases lining up with TRBD1. Germline V gene data show CDR1 as MNHNS and CDR2 as SASEGT. V was pared by 1 base and J by 5 bases, with 6 bases of the junction left unmatched. The CDR3 covers 15 residues.

V is TRBV19 and J is TRBJ2-1, with 12 bases lining up with TRBD2. In germline, CDR1 is LNHDA, CDR2 SQIVND (reference sequence). This CDR3 region has 17 residues. Trimming took 2 bases from V and 6 from J; bases not matched to a gene: 8. The CDR3 DNA reads as TGTGCCAGTAGTATATTGGCTAGCGGGGGGGCCGTCAATGAGCAGTTCTTC. This sequence encodes CASSILASGGAVNEQFF.

The gene calls are TRBV7-2 and TRBJ2-2, with D possibly TRBD2 on 6 matching bases. V dropped 8 bases and J dropped 1 base, with 14 bases sitting between them. Germline CDR1 and CDR2: SGHTA and FQGNSA. The CDR3 sequence is 15 residues long. CDR3 sequence (DNA): TGTGCCAGCGGCGTACGGGGGAGGAACACCGGGGAGCTGTTTTTT. This gives the protein CASGVRGRNTGELFF.

In DNA form, the CDR3 reads TGTGCCATCAGTGCCGACACGACCTATGGCTACACCTTC. Its translation: CAISADTTYGYTF. This chain joins TRBV10-3 and TRBJ1-2; no reliable D call. Germline V gene lookup returns CDR1 ENHRY and CDR2 SYGVKD. V was pared by 4 bases and J by 4 bases, with 10 bases between. The CDR3 contains 13 residues.

V gene TRBV13 combines with J gene TRBJ1-1, with 9 bases identical to TRBD1. CDR1 is PRHDT and CDR2 is FYEKMQ in the germline V gene (reference sequence). CDR3 length: 14 residues. The junction had 2 bases not matched to a gene; V was cut back by 3 bases and J by 3 bases. The CDR3 DNA reads TGTGCCAGCAGCTTGGGACAGGGCCACACTGAAGCTTTCTTT. It codes for CASSLGQGHTEAFF.

The chain uses TRBV28 and TRBJ1-1; the D is unclear. V lost 4 bases and J lost 5, with 11 bases in between. This CDR3 is 13 amino acids long. Germline CDR1 reads MDHEN; CDR2 reads SYDVKM. CDR3 sequence (DNA): TGTGCCAGCAGTTATGCGGGAGGTACTGAAGCTTTCTTT. This sequence encodes CASSYAGGTEAFF. Looking up the rest from reference TRBV28 and TRBJ1-1 gives the full variable domain: DVKVTQSSRYLVKRTGEKVFLECVQDMDHENMFWYRQDPGLGLRLIYFSYDVKMKEKGDIPEGYSVSREKKERFSLILESASTNQTSMYLCASSYAGGTEAFFGQGTRLTVV.

The chain has TRBV28 and TRBJ1-2; tentative D call: TRBD1 (5 bases). The V end was cut by 5 bases, the J end by 3 bases, with 13 bases between. CDR3 length: 14 amino acids. Germline V gives CDR1 MDHEN, CDR2 SYDVKM. In DNA, the CDR3 is TGTGCCAGCAGTCCGACAGACCGCGACTATGGCTACACCTTC. This codes for CASSPTDRDYGYTF.

This rearrangement joins TRBV28 to TRBJ2-6, with D perhaps matching TRBD2 (6 bases). The CDR3 length is 17 residues. V lost 1 base to trimming and J lost 0 bases, with 10 bases between them. Germline V CDR1 and CDR2: MDHEN, SYDVKM. CDR3 sequence (DNA): TGTGCCAGCAGTTTATCGTGGGGGGACTCTGGGGCCAACGTCCTGACTTTC. Its translation is CASSLSWGDSGANVLTF.

The gene calls are TRBV15 and TRBJ1-2; D remains unclear. V was trimmed by 0 bases and J by 3 bases, leaving 14 bases between them. The CDR3 loop spans 16 amino acids. Germline CDR1 LNHNV, CDR2 YYDKDF (reference sequence). The DNA of the CDR3 is TGTGCCACCAGCAGAGATAGCCCGGTACGGCACTATGGCTACACCTTC. Residues: CATSRDSPVRHYGYTF.

J is TRBJ1-1 and V is TRBV28, with D tentatively TRBD1 (5 bases). The CDR3 runs 13 residues. Between the trimmed V and J ends, which lost 6 bases and 4 bases, there was a span of 12 bases. Germline V lookup: CDR1 MDHEN, CDR2 SYDVKM. CDR3 in DNA: TGTGCCAGCAGCTTTCCCGGGGGCACTGAAGCTTTCTTT. The encoded protein is CASSFPGGTEAFF.

Comments on this clone: An end of the junction does not agree with germline; a read error may underlie this. Here the CDR3 reads CATSRDWAGRGGAAKNSQYF. CDR3 nucleotides: TGTGCCACCAGCAGAGATTGGGCCGGAAGGGGAGGTGCGGCCAAAAACAGTCAGTACTTC. V is TRBV15 and J is TRBJ2-4, with D possibly matching TRBD2 (6 bases). The germline gives CDR1 LNHNV, CDR2 YYDKDF (reference sequence). The CDR3 contains 20 residues.

The chain carries TRBV7-2 and TRBJ2-5, with TRBD2 matching 7 bases. V lost 1 base, J lost 1 base, and 3 bases stayed unmatched. This CDR3 is 15 amino acids long. Germline values: CDR1 SGHTA, CDR2 FQGNSA. For the CDR3, the DNA is TGTGCCAGCAGCTTAGAGGGACTATCCCAAGAGACCCAGTACTTC. Translating gives CASSLEGLSQETQYF.

The rearrangement joins TRBV5-4 to TRBJ2-7; 11 bases are shared with TRBD2. CDR1 and CDR2 (germline): SGHNT, YYREEE (reference sequence). V dropped 4 bases and J dropped 3; count of bases not matched to a gene: 9. This CDR3 has 16 amino acids. CDR3 sequence reads: CASSPSSGRYYYEQYF. The CDR3 coding sequence is TGTGCCAGCAGCCCCTCTAGCGGGAGGTATTACTACGAGCAGTACTTC. The entire variable domain, with the rest obtained from reference TRBV5-4 and TRBJ2-7, is as follows: ETGVTQSPTHLIKTRGQQVTLRCSSQSGHNTVSWYQQALGQGPQFIFQYYREEENGRGNFPPRFSGLQFPNYSSELNVNALELDDSALYLCASSPSSGRYYYEQYFGPGTRLTVT.

The gene calls are TRBV5-1 and TRBJ2-7; tentatively, D is TRBD1 (6 bases). From germline, CDR1 is SGHRS and CDR2 YFSETQ. There are 13 residues in the CDR3. V was clipped by 7 bases and J by 5 bases, with 16 bases between them. CDR3 residues: CASGRTANDEQYF. CDR3 sequence (DNA): TGCGCCAGCGGACGGACAGCGAACGACGAGCAGTACTTC.

This chain links TRBV7-8 with TRBJ2-2; 12 bases are shared with TRBD2. The V and J ends lost 5 bases and 2 bases, in that order; junction bases with no gene match: 6. The CDR3 consists of 17 residues. Germline assignment: CDR1 SGHVS and CDR2 FQNEAQ. As DNA, the CDR3 is TGTGCCAGCAGCCCCAGACTAGCGGGAGCCAACACCGGGGAGCTGTTTTTT. This gives the protein CASSPRLAGANTGELFF.

This clone was counted a few times. V and J are TRBV14 and TRBJ1-2; TRBD1 is a possible D gene (6 bases). Germline V gives CDR1 SGHDN, CDR2 FVKESK. V was shortened by 1 base and J by 6 bases, with 15 bases between the two germline ends. There are 15 residues in the CDR3. CDR3 nucleotide sequence: TGTGCCAGCAGCCAAGCCCAGACAGGTCCTGATGGCTACACCTTC. Translating it yields CASSQAQTGPDGYTF. The entire variable domain, with the rest obtained from reference TRBV14 and TRBJ1-2, is as follows: EAGVTQFPSHSVIEKGQTVTLRCDPISGHDNLYWYRRVMGKEIKFLLHFVKESKQDESGMPNNRFLAERTGGTYSTLKVQPAELEDSGVYFCASSQAQTGPDGYTFGSGTRLTVV.

The genes are TRBV7-9 and TRBJ2-7; 8 nucleotides line up with TRBD2. The ends lost 2 bases at V and 3 bases at J; junction bases unmatched: 3. The CDR3 consists of 14 residues. Germline CDR1 SEHNR, CDR2 FQNEAQ (reference sequence). CDR3 residues: CASSLTSGSYEQYF. The CDR3 DNA sequence: TGTGCCAGCAGCTTAACAAGCGGGAGCTACGAGCAGTACTTC.

The chain uses TRBV9 and TRBJ2-2, with TRBD1 matching 7 bases. CDR3 length: 16 residues. CDR1 and CDR2 (germline): SGDLS, YYNGEE. Losses at the gene ends were 0 bases for V and 6 bases for J; bases not matched to a gene: 8. The CDR3 DNA is TGTGCCAGCAGCGTAGGGGCGACAGGGATGGCCGGGGAGCTGTTTTTT. Translated: CASSVGATGMAGELFF.

The J gene is TRBJ2-5, the V gene TRBV30, with 7 nucleotides matching TRBD1. Gene TRBJ2-7 matches the end of the DNA better, so the J call may be wrong. Germline V CDR1 and CDR2: GTSNPN, SVGIG (reference sequence). This CDR3 is 15 amino acids long. The CDR3 DNA is TGTGCCTGGAACCCGATACAGGGGACCGGCTACGAGCAGTACTTC. Translation gives CAWNPIQGTGYEQYF.

This chain connects TRBV2 to TRBJ2-7; maybe TRBD2 (5 bases). The ends were cut back, 7 bases at V and 0 bases at J, with 13 bases in the middle. Germline V lookup: CDR1 SNHLY, CDR2 FYNNEI. The CDR3 is 14 residues long. The CDR3 region is CASKSSASSYEQYF. CDR3 in DNA: TGTGCCAGCAAGAGTAGCGCAAGCTCCTACGAGCAGTACTTC. Together with reference TRBV2 and TRBJ2-7, the CDR3 gives the full variable domain: EPEVTQTPSHQVTQMGQEVILRCVPISNHLYFYWYRQILGQKVEFLVSFYNNEISEKSEIFDDQFSVERPDGSNFTLKIRSTKLEDSAMYFCASKSSASSYEQYFGPGTRLTVT.

This clone was observed a single time. The V gene is TRBV11-2, the J gene TRBJ2-5; 8 positions match TRBD2. The CDR3 consists of 13 residues. With 3 bases clipped from V and 4 bases from J, the junction kept 1 base outside the gene matches. Per the germline V gene, CDR1 is SGHAT and CDR2 is FQNNGV. The CDR3 DNA is TGTGCCAGCAGCTTGGGACTAGTAGAGACCCAGTACTTC. It yields the protein CASSLGLVETQYF.

This chain joins TRBV28 and TRBJ1-1; 7 nucleotides line up with TRBD1. The CDR3 covers 16 residues. Germline V CDR1 and CDR2: MDHEN, SYDVKM. The trim removed 2 bases at V and 7 bases at J, leaving 13 bases unmatched. In DNA form, the CDR3 reads TGTGCCAGCAGTTTACGCCAGGGGGTTCGTTATGGTGAAGCTTTCTTT. Translating gives CASSLRQGVRYGEAFF. Filled out from reference TRBV28 and TRBJ1-1, the complete variable domain reads DVKVTQSSRYLVKRTGEKVFLECVQDMDHENMFWYRQDPGLGLRLIYFSYDVKMKEKGDIPEGYSVSREKKERFSLILESASTNQTSMYLCASSLRQGVRYGEAFFGQGTRLTVV.

This chain connects TRBV27 to TRBJ2-7; 10 bases line up with TRBD2. The CDR3 consists of 16 residues. The V segment lost 3 bases and the J segment 5 bases; nucleotides outside the gene matches: 10. Germline lookup yields CDR1 MNHEY and CDR2 SMNVEV (reference sequence). This CDR3 is CASSLTRSGGVHEQYF. Written as DNA, the CDR3 is TGTGCCAGCAGTTTGACTCGAAGCGGGGGGGTTCACGAGCAGTACTTC.

The J gene is TRBJ1-2, the V gene TRBV28, with a weak D call TRBD1 (5 bases). Germline V gene sequence: CDR1 MDHEN, CDR2 SYDVKM. With 5 bases removed from V and 0 bases from J, the gap between germline ends came to 10 bases. This CDR3 is 14 amino acids long. DNA of the CDR3: TGTGCCAGCAGTACGACGGGGGCTAACTATGGCTACACCTTC. Translating gives CASSTTGANYGYTF.

The chain links TRBV29-1 to TRBJ2-2, with unresolved D. CDR1 SQVTM and CDR2 ANQGSEA come from the germline V gene. Trimming removed 3 bases from V and 2 bases from J, with 10 bases in between. The CDR3 length is 14 residues. The CDR3: CSVDRRRNTGELFF. In DNA form, the CDR3 reads TGCAGCGTTGATAGGAGACGAAACACCGGGGAGCTGTTTTTT.

The chain is built from TRBV6-1 and TRBJ2-2; 7 nucleotides line up with TRBD2. CDR3 length: 16 amino acids. V shed 4 bases and J 6 bases; nucleotides not matched to a gene: 11. Germline V gene sequence: CDR1 MNHNS, CDR2 SASEGT. DNA for the CDR3: TGTGCCAGCAGTGCCTCGCGGAGCGGGAAAGCCGGGGAGCTGTTTTTT. Its protein product is CASSASRSGKAGELFF.

The CDR3 DNA follows: TGCACCCCTTGGGCATATGGCTACACCTTC. It is translated as CTPWAYGYTF. V and J are TRBV29-1 and TRBJ1-2; D is ambiguous. The CDR3 is 10 residues long. In germline, CDR1 is SQVTM, CDR2 ANQGSEA.

V gene TRBV19 combines with J gene TRBJ1-2; perhaps TRBD1 as D (6 bases). This CDR3 spans 14 amino acids. Trimming removed 4 bases from V and 4 bases from J, with 13 bases in between. Germline V gene data show CDR1 as LNHDA and CDR2 as SQIVND (reference sequence). CDR3 in amino acids: CASSKLGQIYGYTF. The CDR3 region has the DNA TGTGCCAGTAGTAAACTCGGACAGATCTATGGCTACACCTTC. Based on the CDR3 plus reference TRBV19 and TRBJ1-2, the full variable domain is DGGITQSPKYLFRKEGQNVTLSCEQNLNHDAMYWYRQDPGQGLRLIYYSQIVNDFQKGDIAEGYSVSREKKESFPLTVTSAQKNPTAFYLCASSKLGQIYGYTFGSGTRLTVV.

The chain couples TRBV30 to TRBJ1-5; no definite D call. The length of the CDR3 is 11 residues. Germline-derived CDR1 and CDR2 are GTSNPN and SVGIG (reference sequence). Trimming stripped 2 bases from V and 8 bases from J, with 7 bases between. CDR3 coding DNA: TGTGCCTGGAGTATCGGGGAGCCCCAGCATTTT. Protein: CAWSIGEPQHF.

The genes are TRBV5-1 and TRBJ2-2, with D perhaps TRBD1 (6 bases). The CDR3 runs to 15 residues. V dropped 3 bases and J dropped 2 bases, with 11 bases sitting between them. CDR1 and CDR2 (germline): SGHRS, YFSETQ. CDR3 coding DNA: TGCGCCAGCAGCTCTACGACAGGAAACACCGGGGAGCTGTTTTTT. This codes for CASSSTTGNTGELFF.

This clone was seen more than once but under ten times. This chain joins TRBV11-2 and TRBJ1-1; 8 positions agree with TRBD1. Germline lookup yields CDR1 SGHAT and CDR2 FQNNGV. V was clipped by 7 bases and J by 5 bases; unmatched bases: 9. The CDR3 is made up of 14 amino acids. The CDR3 DNA reads as TGTGCCAGCATCCCAACAGGGGGTAGGACTGAAGCTTTCTTT. This codes for CASIPTGGRTEAFF.

The sample holds one count of this clone. One end of the junction varies from germline; a read error may be responsible. J is TRBJ2-5 and V is TRBV7-7; D ambiguous. The CDR3 is 14 residues long. Per the germline V gene, CDR1 is SSHAT and CDR2 is FNYEAQ (reference sequence). CDR3 region: CASSLSSDQETQYF. DNA for the CDR3: TGTGCTAGCAGCTTATCGTCCGACCAAGAGACCCAGTACTTC.